This T cell receptor (beta chain) was sequenced in a study of shared clonotypes between healthy human individuals. CD8 cells regarded as naive lacked CD45RO, were positively chosen for CCR7, and omitted terminally differentiated effector memory CD45RA+ cells. Assay used: immunoSEQ multiplex PCR; TCRdb lists only in-frame clones, some missing. The sample comprises about 2.1 million clones, 85% to 95% of which are singletons, and 1.7% rests with the top ten. J lost 0 bases, V lost 10 bases, and 5 bases had no gene match. Germline CDR1 and CDR2: SEHNR and FQNEAQ (reference sequence). CDR3 length: 13 amino acids.

Source material: naive CD8+ T cells from PBMCs. This receptor was obtained from a man aged 18 to 35 in good health. Some clones in this sample may be carry-over from other donors' samples. This rearrangement joins TRBV7-9 to TRBJ2-7; 8 bases are a match to TRBD1. The CDR3 DNA follows: TGTGCCACCAGGACAGGGAGCTCCTACGAGCAGTACTTC. This codes for CATRTGSSYEQYF.